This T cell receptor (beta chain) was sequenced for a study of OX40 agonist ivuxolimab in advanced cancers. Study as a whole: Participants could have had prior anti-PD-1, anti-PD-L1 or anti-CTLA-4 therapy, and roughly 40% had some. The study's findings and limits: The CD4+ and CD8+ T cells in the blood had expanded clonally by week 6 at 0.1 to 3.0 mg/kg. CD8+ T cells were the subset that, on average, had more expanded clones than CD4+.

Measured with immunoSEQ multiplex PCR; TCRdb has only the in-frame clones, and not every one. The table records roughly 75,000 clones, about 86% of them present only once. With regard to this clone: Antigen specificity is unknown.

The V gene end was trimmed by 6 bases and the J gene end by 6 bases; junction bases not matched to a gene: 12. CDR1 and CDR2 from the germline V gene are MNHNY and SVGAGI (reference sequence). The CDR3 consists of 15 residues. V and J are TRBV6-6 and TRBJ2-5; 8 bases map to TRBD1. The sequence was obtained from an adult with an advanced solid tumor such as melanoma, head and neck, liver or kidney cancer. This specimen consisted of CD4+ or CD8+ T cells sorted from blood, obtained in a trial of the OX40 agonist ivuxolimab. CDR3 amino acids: CASRLGAGGVQTQYF. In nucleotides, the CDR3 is TGTGCCAGCAGGTTGGGGGCAGGGGGCGTTCAGACCCAGTACTTC.